These T cell receptor beta chains were read from a single sample in a study of T cell responses to AZD1222 COVID-19 vaccine. Sequenced by immunoSEQ multiplex PCR; TCRdb stores in-frame clones only, minus some. This table has 80,000 or so clones, 88% appearing once. The sample here was peripheral blood, taken on day 0 of MenACWY control vaccination. The source is an adult in good health. The CDR3 runs from the conserved cysteine through the conserved F or W. Fields, in order: J gene, V gene, D gene, clone size, CDR3 DNA, CDR3 protein. The D gene is left open where the match is weak. Expanded clones are given a class, and other clones once, few, many or no size at all.

>TRBJ2-6|TRBV6-5|-|-
TGTGCCAGCGCGGTATACTCTGGGGCCAACGTCCTGACTTTC
CASAVYSGANVLTF
>TRBJ2-5|TRBV3-1/TRBV3-2|TRBD2|-
TGTGCCAGCAGCCTCCGCAGCGGGGGGCCGAAAGAGACCCAGTACTTC
CASSLRSGGPKETQYF
>TRBJ2-7|TRBV5-1|-|few
TGCGCCAGCAGTAAGCCTAACTCCTACGAGCAGTACTTC
CASSKPNSYEQYF
>TRBJ2-5|TRBV12-3/TRBV12-4|-|-
TGTGCCAGCAGTTCGCGGAATTATAAGACCCAGTACTTC
CASSSRNYKTQYF
>TRBJ2-5|TRBV11-2|-|-
TGTGCCAGCAGCCTCCAAGAGACCCAGTACTTC
CASSLQETQYF
>TRBJ1-1|TRBV19|-|-
TGTGCCAGTAGTATCATGGGCAGGCGACAGAACACTGAAGCTTTCTTT
CASSIMGRRQNTEAFF
>TRBJ1-2|TRBV5-1|-|-
TGCGCCAGCAGGACCCAGACTACGGGCTACACCTTC
CASRTQTTGYTF
>TRBJ2-2|TRBV5-1|-|-
TGCGCCAGCAGCTTGACCGTCGCGAACACCGGGGAGCTGTTTTTT
CASSLTVANTGELFF
>TRBJ1-2|TRBV7-2|-|once
TGTGCCAGCAGCTTATGGGTAACGGCTAACTATGGCTACACCTTC
CASSLWVTANYGYTF
>TRBJ1-1|TRBV15|-|-
TGTGCCACCAGCAGAGATGTGACAGGGAACACTGAAGCTTTCTTT
CATSRDVTGNTEAFF
>TRBJ2-1|TRBV4-3|TRBD2|once
TGCGCCAGCAGCCAAGTTATAATCTCGGGGGGGCTATACAATGAGCAGTTCTTC
CASSQVIISGGLYNEQFF
>TRBJ1-3|TRBV28|-|-
TGTGCCAGCAGTTTGCCAGGTGGATTCAACACCATATATTTT
CASSLPGGFNTIYF
>TRBJ2-2|TRBV30|TRBD2|-
TGTGCCTGGAGTGACAGCGATAGGACTAGCGGGGGCCGGCTCACCGGGGAGCTGTTTTTT
CAWSDSDRTSGGRLTGELFF
>TRBJ2-5|TRBV5-1|TRBD2|-
TGCGCCAGCAGCCCCAGAGGGACTAGCGGGGGAATAGAGACCCAGTACTTC
CASSPRGTSGGIETQYF
>TRBJ2-7|TRBV5-1|-|few
TGCGCCAGCAGCTTGGGGGGCCAGGCTTCCTACGAGCAGTACTTC
CASSLGGQASYEQYF
>TRBJ1-2|TRBV30|TRBD1|-
TGTGCCTGGAGGAACAGGGGACCCTTCTATGGCTACACCTTC
CAWRNRGPFYGYTF
>TRBJ2-5|TRBV7-2|-|-
TGTGCCAGCAGCTTAGCGGGGGGCGGTGGGGAGACCCAGTACTTC
CASSLAGGGGETQYF
>TRBJ1-2|TRBV11-3|-|-
TGTGCCAGCAGTTCAGGGGAGGCGGGCTACACCTTC
CASSSGEAGYTF
>TRBJ1-2|TRBV7-9|-|-
TGTGCCAGCAGCTTACGCACCTCCTATGGCTACACCTTC
CASSLRTSYGYTF
>TRBJ1-1|TRBV30|-|once
TGTGCCTGGAGTCTCGGGGGCAGGGTGAACACTGAAGCTTTCTTT
CAWSLGGRVNTEAFF
>TRBJ2-1|TRBV28|TRBD2|once
TGTGCCAGCAGTTTAAGTGGGCTAGCGGGGGATCCGAGCTCCTACAATGAGCAGTTCTTC
CASSLSGLAGDPSSYNEQFF
>TRBJ2-7|TRBV29-1|TRBD1|-
TGCAGCGTTGAAGGGACAGGGGTCGACTCCTACGAGCAGTACTTC
CSVEGTGVDSYEQYF
>TRBJ2-1|TRBV15|-|-
TGTGCCACCAACAGGGTTTCCTGGGGCAATGAGCAGTTCTTC
CATNRVSWGNEQFF
>TRBJ1-1|TRBV3-1/TRBV3-2|-|-
TGTGCCAGCAGCCAAGTAGGTTACAACACTGAAGCTTTCTTT
CASSQVGYNTEAFF
>TRBJ2-3|TRBV11-2|TRBD2|-
TGTGCCAGCAGCTTAGTAGCGGGGGGCACAGATACGCAGTATTTT
CASSLVAGGTDTQYF
>TRBJ1-1|TRBV9|-|-
TGTGCCAGCAGCGTAGGGGGTAGGGGCGGCACTGAAGCTTTCTTT
CASSVGGRGGTEAFF
>TRBJ1-2|TRBV28|-|-
TGTGCCAGCAGCCCGGGCGGCCCTGCAAACTATGGCTACACCTTC
CASSPGGPANYGYTF
>TRBJ1-5|TRBV4-2|-|once
TGTGCCAGCAGCCAACAAATGGGCTATGGCAATCAGCCCCAGCATTTT
CASSQQMGYGNQPQHF
>TRBJ1-2|TRBV18|-|-
TGTGCCAGCTCACCCATATGGGAGGGGTATGGCTACACCTTC
CASSPIWEGYGYTF
>TRBJ2-2|TRBV9|TRBD2|-
TGTGCCAGCGGGAACGGGGGGGCGGACACCGGGGAGCTGTTTTTT
CASGNGGADTGELFF
>TRBJ1-2|TRBV6-6|-|-
TGTGCCAGCAGTCCGCAGGGGTATCCCGACGGCTTCTATGGCTACACCTTC
CASSPQGYPDGFYGYTF
>TRBJ2-7|TRBV5-1|TRBD1|-
TGCGCCAGCCATTCCGGGACAGGGGCCTACGAGCAGTACTTC
CASHSGTGAYEQYF
>TRBJ1-2|TRBV6-6|TRBD1|-
TGTGCCAGCAGGAGACAGGGACTTGCCTATGGCTACACCTTC
CASRRQGLAYGYTF
>TRBJ1-1|TRBV6-5|-|-
TGTGCCAGCAGTCTGGGCACAGGGAGGGGGGAAGCTTTCTTT
CASSLGTGRGEAFF
>TRBJ2-7|TRBV10-3|TRBD2|-
TGTGCCACCCTGGGGGGGGAGCGCGAGCAGTACTTC
CATLGGEREQYF
>TRBJ2-3|TRBV2|-|few
TGTGCCAGCAGTGACGGGGAAGCGGATACGCAGTATTTT
CASSDGEADTQYF
>TRBJ1-5|TRBV3-1/TRBV3-2|-|-
TGTGCCAGCAGCCGACAGAATCAGCCCCAGCATTTT
CASSRQNQPQHF
>TRBJ1-2|TRBV7-9|-|-
TGTGCCAGCAGCTTCGAATCAGTTAACTATGGCTACACCTTC
CASSFESVNYGYTF
>TRBJ2-3|TRBV6-5|TRBD1|-
TGTGCCAGCAGTTATGGACAGGCTACAGCAGATACGCAGTATTTT
CASSYGQATADTQYF
>TRBJ1-6|TRBV11-3|-|-
TGTGCCAGCAGCTCGCCGCGACAGGCTGGTTCACCCCTCCACTTT
CASSSPRQAGSPLHF
>TRBJ1-1|TRBV27|TRBD1|-
TGTGCCAGCCGGCAGGGGGCCTCTGAAGCTTTCTTT
CASRQGASEAFF
>TRBJ1-2|TRBV7-9|-|-
TGTGCCAGCAGCATTTGGGGCACCCCGGGTAACTATGGCTACACCTTC
CASSIWGTPGNYGYTF
>TRBJ2-7|TRBV5-6|-|-
TGTGCCAGCAGCTTAGACGGTTACGAGCAGTACTTC
CASSLDGYEQYF
>TRBJ2-6|TRBV6-5|-|-
TGTGCCAGCAGTTACGCCCAGGGATCTGGGGCCAACGTCCTGACTTTC
CASSYAQGSGANVLTF
>TRBJ2-1|TRBV5-8|TRBD2|-
TGTGCCAGCAGCGAAGTCATGCTAGCGGCCCGATCGGATGAGCAGTTCTTC
CASSEVMLAARSDEQFF
>TRBJ1-2|TRBV30|-|-
TGTGCCTGGAAACACCAGACCTATGGGGGCTACACCTTC
CAWKHQTYGGYTF
>TRBJ1-6|TRBV28|-|few
TGTGCCAGCAGTTTAGAGTGGGGAAACTATAATTCACCCCTCCACTTT
CASSLEWGNYNSPLHF
>TRBJ2-5|TRBV6-2/TRBV6-3|-|-
TGTGCCAGCAGTTTGGGACTGCTGACGACCCAGTACTTC
CASSLGLLTTQYF
>TRBJ1-3|TRBV5-6|TRBD1|-
TGTGCCAGCAGTCTCACCGGGACAGTAGTCTCTGGAAACACCATATATTTT
CASSLTGTVVSGNTIYF